This T cell receptor (beta chain) was captured by sequencing in a study of shared clonotypes between healthy human individuals. Donors were healthy HIV-negative adults without recently reported acute infections or vaccinations. V was clipped by 0 bases and J by 8 bases, with 14 bases between them. CDR1 SGDLS and CDR2 YYNGEE come from the germline V gene. The CDR3 has 15 amino acids. The authors distributed each subset's genomic DNA evenly over several immunoSEQ plates. Measured with immunoSEQ multiplex PCR; TCRdb has only the in-frame clones, and not every one. The sample carries 950,000 to 1,100,000 clones, 70% to 80% recorded once.

This TCR was recovered from a man between 18 and 35 years old in good health. Some clones in this sample may be carry-over from other donors' samples. The chain combines TRBV9 with TRBJ1-4; unclear D gene. The sample comprised memory CD4+ T cells from PBMCs. Subset given: CD45RA-negative fraction. CDR3 sequence: CASSVGGSETEKLFF. In nucleotides, the CDR3 is TGTGCCAGCAGCGTAGGAGGGAGCGAGACCGAAAAACTGTTTTTT.